This TCR beta chain was sequenced in a study of T-cell memory formation after mild COVID-19. General study points: Among contracting clones, CD4+ were mainly CM/EM and CD8+ enriched in EMRA.

TCR alpha and TCR beta cDNA libraries with sample barcodes and UMIs came from 5'RACE using constant-segment primers. TCRdb called the 5' RACE reads again in MiXCR, with one record for every CDR3 protein. This table holds about 200,000 distinct CDR3 sequences, approximately 16% found once. About this clonotype itself: Antigen specificity is unknown.

The V and J ends lost 2 bases and 0 bases respectively, with 10 bases between them. The CDR3 consists of 15 residues. Germline V gene sequence: CDR1 KGHDR, CDR2 SFDVKD. The sequenced sample consisted of PBMCs or a T cell subset sorted from them (not recorded which). This clonotype originated in an adult woman who had mild COVID-19 (a few samples of this study predate the infection). Cell type and time point are not known. The rearrangement links TRBV24-1 to TRBJ2-7; D not resolved. The CDR3 sequence: CATSDSTEYSYEQYF. DNA of the CDR3: TGTGCCACCAGTGATTCCACAGAATACTCCTACGAGCAGTACTTC.